The TCR beta chain described here comes from a study of blood T cell repertoires in COVID-19. Looking at the study overall: Sites across the United States, Italy and Spain contributed samples from acute and convalescent COVID-19. The cDNA or gDNA used as material had been derived from T cells, B-cell-depleted T cells, or PBMCs.

The CDR3 covers 15 residues. CDR1 and CDR2 from the germline V gene are MNHEY and SVGAGI. Losses at the gene ends were 2 bases for V and 2 bases for J; bases not matched to a gene: 2. Original processing methods: It was from reference gene primer amplification that nucleated cell counts were estimated. TCRdb's table, derived via immunoSEQ multiplex PCR, lists solely in-frame clones and lacks some. V and J calls and clone size follow that table, whereas D and trimming were derived from the DNA. Of about 66,000 clones listed, about 82% are singletons. The TCR was taken from a man aged 50 to 60 with active COVID-19. The sequencing input was peripheral blood. This sequence joins TRBV6-5 and TRBJ2-1; 8 bases are a match to TRBD2. The CDR3 nucleotides read TGTGCCAGCAGTTACGCGGGGGGAGCCTACAATGAGCAGTTCTTC. Translation: CASSYAGGAYNEQFF.